This entry lists 11 T cell receptor beta chains sequenced from one sample in a study of T cells in Graves' hyperthyroidism and ophthalmopathy. Regions amplified from RNA transcripts were the TCR beta CDR3 regions. The TCR CDR3 was amplified in a first-round RT-PCR using the HTBI primer set. TCRdb redid the calling of the multiplex PCR reads with MiXCR, one entry per CDR3 protein. The sample records roughly 740,000 distinct CDR3 sequences, about a sixth being singletons. The sequenced sample was blood. These receptors came from a man between 18 and 35 years old with Graves' hyperthyroidism.

This clonotype has a count of ten or more. This chain connects TRBV18 to TRBJ1-4, with D perhaps matching TRBD1 (5 bases). Between the trimmed V and J ends, which lost 1 base and 2 bases, there was a span of 8 bases. The CDR3 is 15 residues long. Germline CDR1 KGHSH, CDR2 LQKENI. CDR3 region: CASSPRQTTNEKLFF. CDR3 coding DNA: TGTGCCAGCTCACCACGACAGACGACTAATGAAAAACTGTTTTTT.

This clonotype was found many times. The chain is built from TRBV28 and TRBJ2-7, with D possibly TRBD1 on 5 matching bases. Germline V lookup: CDR1 MDHEN, CDR2 SYDVKM. CDR3 size: 13 residues. V lost 6 bases to trimming and J lost 1 base, with 10 bases between them. The CDR3 reads CASRLQESYEQYF. The CDR3 DNA follows: TGTGCCAGCAGACTACAGGAATCCTACGAGCAGTACTTC.

The chain employs TRBV7-2 and TRBJ2-3; a possible D gene is TRBD2 (6 bases). V lost 5 bases, J lost 2 bases, and 14 bases lay in between. Germline V gene sequence: CDR1 SGHTA, CDR2 FQGNSA. The CDR3 is 15 amino acids. In nucleotides, the CDR3 is TGTGCCAGCAGCGCCCGGTTAGCGGACACAGATACGCAGTATTTT. Its translation is CASSARLADTDTQYF.

This clonotype was found many times. This rearrangement joins TRBV2 to TRBJ2-2; D is perhaps TRBD2 (6 bases). The CDR3 sequence is 15 residues long. Germline V gene sequence: CDR1 SNHLY, CDR2 FYNNEI. V lost 2 bases and J lost 0, with 7 bases in between. CDR3 amino acids: CASSERETNTGELFF. DNA for the CDR3: TGTGCCAGCAGTGAACGGGAGACGAACACCGGGGAGCTGTTTTTT.

This clonotype was seen just once. The V call is TRBV3-1, the J call TRBJ2-5; no clear D gene. The V end was cut by 0 bases, the J end by 5 bases, with 7 bases between. The CDR3 is made up of 13 amino acids. Per germline, CDR1 LGHDT and CDR2 YNNKEL (reference sequence). CDR3 nucleotide sequence: TGTGCCAGCAGCCAAGATCTTACGGAGACCCAGTACTTC. Residues: CASSQDLTETQYF.

This clonotype occurred many times. J is TRBJ2-3 and V is TRBV6-2 or TRBV6-3; TRBD2 matches at 11 bases. The J segment lost 3 bases and the V segment lost 5 bases, leaving 7 bases of the junction unmatched. This CDR3 is built from 16 residues. From germline, CDR1 is MNHEY and CDR2 SVGEGT. CDR3 coding DNA: TGTGCCAGCAGTGACCGTAGCGGGAGGGAGACAGATACGCAGTATTTT. It translates to CASSDRSGRETDTQYF.

This clonotype was detected ten times or more. The chain carries TRBV18 and TRBJ1-5, with 7 bases identical to TRBD1. With V trimmed by 3 bases and J by 2 bases, 1 base remained unmatched. Germline assignment: CDR1 KGHSH and CDR2 LQKENI. The CDR3 sequence is 14 residues long. The CDR3 sequence is CASSPTGGNQPQHF. The CDR3 bases are TGTGCCAGCTCACCTACAGGGGGCAATCAGCCCCAGCATTTT.

There are a few counts of this clonotype. CDR3: CASSEMTGGDYGYTF. The CDR3 DNA sequence: TGCGCCAGCAGCGAGATGACAGGGGGGGACTATGGCTACACCTTC. The gene calls are TRBV5-1 and TRBJ1-2, with 9 bases identical to TRBD1. The CDR3 has 15 amino acids. Trimming at V came to 4 bases and at J to 3 bases, leaving 7 bases not matched to a gene. Germline V lookup: CDR1 SGHRS, CDR2 YFSETQ.

This chain connects TRBV27 to TRBJ2-1; TRBD2 is a possible D gene (6 bases). Germline loops: CDR1 MNHEY, CDR2 SMNVEV (reference sequence). This CDR3 has 16 amino acids. The V and J ends lost 5 bases and 7 bases respectively, with 21 bases between them. In nucleotides, the CDR3 is TGTGCCAGCAGTCCCCCGGGGAGGACTAAAGGAAATGAGCAGTTCTTC. It specifies CASSPPGRTKGNEQFF.

Concerning this clonotype: This may arise from a read error, as a much more abundant clone is one base away. The chain employs TRBV12-3 or TRBV12-4 and TRBJ1-1; D remains ambiguous. V lost 2 bases and J 6 bases, leaving 10 bases between the germline ends. CDR3 size: 13 residues. The CDR3 nucleotides read TGTGCCAGCAGTTTAATCGGGTGGGCTGAAGCTTTCTTT. It codes for CASSLIGWAEAFF.

The V call is TRBV15, the J call TRBJ2-3; 10 bases are shared with TRBD1. This CDR3 spans 15 amino acids. Germline V gene data show CDR1 as LNHNV and CDR2 as YYDKDF (reference sequence). With V trimmed by 5 bases and J by 6 bases, 8 bases remained unmatched. The CDR3 loop reads CATSGRDRGMDTQYF. In nucleotides, the CDR3 is TGTGCCACCAGCGGACGGGACAGGGGAATGGATACGCAGTATTTT. The variable domain in full, with the rest retrieved from reference TRBV15 and TRBJ2-3, is DAMVIQNPRYQVTQFGKPVTLSCSQTLNHNVMYWYQQKSSQAPKLLFHYYDKDFNNEADTPDNFQSRRPNTSFCFLDIRSPGLGDTAMYLCATSGRDRGMDTQYFGPGTRLTVL.